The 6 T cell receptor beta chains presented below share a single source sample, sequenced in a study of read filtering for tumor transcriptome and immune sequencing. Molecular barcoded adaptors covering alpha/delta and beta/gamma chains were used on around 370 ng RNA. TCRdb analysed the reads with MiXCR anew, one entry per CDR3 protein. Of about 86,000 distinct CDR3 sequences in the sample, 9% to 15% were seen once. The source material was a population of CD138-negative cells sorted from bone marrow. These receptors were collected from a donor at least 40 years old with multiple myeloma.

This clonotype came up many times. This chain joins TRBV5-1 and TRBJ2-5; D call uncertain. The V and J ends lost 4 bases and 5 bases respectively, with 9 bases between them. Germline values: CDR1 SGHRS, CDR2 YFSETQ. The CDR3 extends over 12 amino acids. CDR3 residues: CASSRTGETQYF. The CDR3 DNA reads TGCGCCAGCAGCAGAACTGGGGAGACCCAGTACTTC.

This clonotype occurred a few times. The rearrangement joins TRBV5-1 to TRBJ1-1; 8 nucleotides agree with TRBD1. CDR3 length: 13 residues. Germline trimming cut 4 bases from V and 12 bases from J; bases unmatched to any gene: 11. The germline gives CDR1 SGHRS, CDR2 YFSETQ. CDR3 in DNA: TGCGCCAGCAGCACGGGGACAGGACGCGATACTTTCTTT. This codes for CASSTGTGRDTFF.

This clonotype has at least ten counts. CDR3 residues: CSAPVTGQETQYF. In DNA form, the CDR3 reads TGCAGTGCTCCCGTGACCGGACAAGAGACCCAGTACTTC. This rearrangement joins TRBV20-1 to TRBJ2-5; no reliable D call. Trimming took off 5 bases at V and 2 bases at J, with 12 bases between the two ends. The CDR3 loop spans 13 amino acids. In germline, CDR1 is DFQATT, CDR2 SNEGSKA (reference sequence).

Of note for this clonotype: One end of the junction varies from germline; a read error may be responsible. Here the CDR3 DNA reads TGTGCCAGCAGCCCTCCGGACAGGGGGCGCACCCTTAACACCGGGGAACTGTTTTTT. This translates into CASSPPDRGRTLNTGELFF. The chain employs TRBV27 and TRBJ2-2; TRBD1 matches 11 bases. Per germline, CDR1 MNHEY and CDR2 SMNVEV (reference sequence). This CDR3 has 19 residues.

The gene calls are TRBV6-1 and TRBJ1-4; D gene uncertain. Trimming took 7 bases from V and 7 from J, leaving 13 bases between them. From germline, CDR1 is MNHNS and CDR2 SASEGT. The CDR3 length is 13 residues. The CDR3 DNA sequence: TGTGCCAGCACGAGAGGCAATACTGAAAAACTGTTTTTT. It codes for CASTRGNTEKLFF.

The CDR3 coding sequence is TGTGCCAGCAGATTTCGGGACAGGGGTGGTAGGCAGTTCTTC. Its translation is CASRFRDRGGRQFF. The chain has TRBV27 and TRBJ2-1, with 10 bases fitting TRBD1. The CDR3 extends over 14 amino acids. V lost 6 bases to trimming and J lost 12 bases; unmatched junction nucleotides: 11. The germline V gene has CDR1 MNHEY and CDR2 SMNVEV (reference sequence).